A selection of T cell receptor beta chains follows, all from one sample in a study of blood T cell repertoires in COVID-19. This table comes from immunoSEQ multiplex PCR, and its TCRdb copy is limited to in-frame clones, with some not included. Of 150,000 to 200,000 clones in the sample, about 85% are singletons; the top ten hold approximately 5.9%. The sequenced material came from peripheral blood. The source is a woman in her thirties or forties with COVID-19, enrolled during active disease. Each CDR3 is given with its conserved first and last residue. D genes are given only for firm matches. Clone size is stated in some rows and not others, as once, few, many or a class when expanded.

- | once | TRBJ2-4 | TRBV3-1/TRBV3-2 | TGTGCCAGCAGCCAAGAGACCCGGGGAAACATTCAGTACTTC | CASSQETRGNIQYF
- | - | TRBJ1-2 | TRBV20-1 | TGCAGTGCTAGTCCCACGACGGGTGCTACTAACTATGGCTACACCTTC | CSASPTTGATNYGYTF
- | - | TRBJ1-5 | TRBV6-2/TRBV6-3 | TGTGCCAGCAGCGCCCAACTCCAGCCCCAGCATTTT | CASSAQLQPQHF
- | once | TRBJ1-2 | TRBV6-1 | TGTGCCAGCAGTGATGGTTGGCAGCGGGGCTACACCTTC | CASSDGWQRGYTF
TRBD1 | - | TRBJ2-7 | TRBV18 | TGTGCCAGCTCACAGGTAAAAACAGGGGGTGACGAGCAGTACTTC | CASSQVKTGGDEQYF
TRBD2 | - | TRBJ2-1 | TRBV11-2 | TGTGCCAGCAGCACTCGCGGGGAGGGGAACAATGAGCAGTTCTTC | CASSTRGEGNNEQFF
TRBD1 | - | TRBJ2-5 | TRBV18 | TGTGCCAGCGCCGGACAGGGGGAGACCCAGTACTTC | CASAGQGETQYF
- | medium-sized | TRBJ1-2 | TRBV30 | TGTGCCTGGACCGCGCGGGGAGGGGGAAATGGCTACACCTTC | CAWTARGGGNGYTF
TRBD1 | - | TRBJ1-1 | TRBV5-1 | TGCGCCAGCAGCCCCGACAGGGGTCGCCTGAACACTGAAGCTTTCTTT | CASSPDRGRLNTEAFF
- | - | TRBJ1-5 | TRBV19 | TGTGCCAGTAGAAGCCCAGGGGTTAGGCAGCCCCAGCATTTT | CASRSPGVRQPQHF
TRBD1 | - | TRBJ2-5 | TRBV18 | TGTGCCAGCTCACCAATGACAGGGAAGACCCAAGAGACCCAGTACTTC | CASSPMTGKTQETQYF
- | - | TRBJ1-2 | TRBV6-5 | TGTGCCAGCGCTGGGGGGAGCTATGGCTACACCTTC | CASAGGSYGYTF
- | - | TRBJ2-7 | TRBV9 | TGTGCCAGCAGCGCCCAGGGCGTGGGGGGGCAGTACTTC | CASSAQGVGGQYF
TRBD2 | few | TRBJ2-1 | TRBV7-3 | TGTGCCAGCAGCTTAAGCTCTTTTCGAGGCGGGGGACCGAAGCAGTTCTTC | CASSLSSFRGGGPKQFF
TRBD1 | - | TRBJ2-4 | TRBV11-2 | TGTGCCAGCAGCTTAAGTCCGGGACAGAAAGGAAACATTCAGTACTTC | CASSLSPGQKGNIQYF
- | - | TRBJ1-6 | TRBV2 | TGTGCCAGCAGGGGGAGCGGTTCACCCCTCCACTTT | CASRGSGSPLHF
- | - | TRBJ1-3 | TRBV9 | TGTGCCAGCAGCCCAGACCCGGGGTTCTCTGGAAACACCATATATTTT | CASSPDPGFSGNTIYF
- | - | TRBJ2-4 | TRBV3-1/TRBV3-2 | TGTGCCAGCAGCCAAGTAAGGAGTATAGCCAAAAACATTCAGTACTTC | CASSQVRSIAKNIQYF
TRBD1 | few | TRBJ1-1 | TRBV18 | TGTGCCAGCTCACCTGGGACAGGGGGAATTGAAGCTTTCTTT | CASSPGTGGIEAFF
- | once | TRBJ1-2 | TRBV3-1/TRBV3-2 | TGTGCCAGCAGCCAAGATTATAAAGGGAGTATACCCAGGGGCTACACCTTC | CASSQDYKGSIPRGYTF
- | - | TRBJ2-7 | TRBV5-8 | TGTGCCAGCAGCTTTGGGACAAGAGGATACGAGCAGTACTTC | CASSFGTRGYEQYF
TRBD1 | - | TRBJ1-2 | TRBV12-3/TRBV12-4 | TGTGCCAGCAGTTTTGACAGGGTGGGTGGCTACACCTTC | CASSFDRVGGYTF